This T cell receptor (beta chain) originates from a study of a mutant IDH1 vaccine in newly diagnosed glioma. Study overall: A roughly 62% male, approximately 40% female split and a mean age of approximately 38 years characterized treated patients. Receipt of radiotherapy, temozolomide, or both preceded the study, and most received both.

Study findings and constraints: Around 93% of patients showed vaccine-induced immune responses across multiple MHC alleles. Seemingly, pseudoprogression had no relation to changes in the top peripheral T cell clonotypes.

As concerns this clone: The antigen remains unidentified.

V lost 2 bases to trimming and J lost 2 bases; unmatched junction nucleotides: 12. There are 18 residues in the CDR3. Germline V gene data show CDR1 as LNHNV and CDR2 as YYDKDF (reference sequence). TCRdb's copy holds only in-frame clones and misses some; the assay was immunoSEQ multiplex PCR. The sample lists 25,000 to 30,000 clones; around 92% were seen once. Documented time point: week 5, during vaccination. The study gave 300 ug of mutant IDH1 20-mer peptide per vaccine dose, with topical imiquimod. This chain connects TRBV15 to TRBJ2-3; 8 bases agree with TRBD2. This sequence was found in a man aged 18 to 29 with glioma. Source: PBMCs, taken from a glioma patient whose treatment included an IDH1 peptide vaccine. As DNA, the CDR3 is TGTGCCACCAGCAGAAAGGCTAGCGGGCACATCTACACAGATACGCAGTATTTT. This gives the protein CATSRKASGHIYTDTQYF.